Each of the 27 T cell receptor beta chains below was sequenced from the same sample in a study of T cell repertoires and HLA-DP antigens (dated by TCRdb to 2016 to 2019). Library construction relied on the immunoSEQ multiplex PCR assay. The source is immuneACCESS, and TCRdb retained only in-frame sequences with V and J called. Part of the clones is not carried over; for the studies checked, unresolved V genes explain less than half of this, and the remainder is unexplained. This sample comprises about 73,000 clones, about 80% of them detected only once. 1.5% to 2% of the sample comes from the top ten. These TCRs' antigens remain unknown. Sequenced: CD4+ T cells from PBMCs. The receptors shown here come from a man between 60 and 75 years old in good health and CMV-seronegative.

V is TRBV7-9 and J is TRBJ2-1; 9 bases map to TRBD1. The germline V gene encodes CDR1 SEHNR and CDR2 FQNEAQ (reference sequence). This CDR3 has 15 residues. Trimming removed 5 bases from V and 2 bases from J; junction bases left unmatched: 4. CDR3 nucleotide sequence: TGTGCCAGCAGCCCCGGACAGGGGCCCTACAATGAGCAGTTCTTC. Its protein is CASSPGQGPYNEQFF.

The rearrangement joins TRBV10-3 to TRBJ1-2; 10 positions agree with TRBD1. The germline V gene encodes CDR1 ENHRY and CDR2 SYGVKD. After removal of 6 bases from V and 6 bases from J, the junction contained 7 bases not matched to a gene. The CDR3 runs 14 residues. CDR3 loop: CAIRGDRGDNGYTF. CDR3 nucleotide sequence: TGTGCCATCAGGGGGGACAGGGGAGATAATGGCTACACCTTC.

The chain is built from TRBV9 and TRBJ1-5, with TRBD1 matching 11 bases. The CDR3 has 17 residues. With 3 bases clipped from V and 5 bases from J, the junction kept 10 bases outside the gene matches. CDR1 is SGDLS and CDR2 is YYNGEE in the germline V gene. CDR3 bases: TGTGCCAGCAGCGGCGCCCCAGGACAGGGGGCTGATCAGCCCCAGCATTTT. The encoded protein is CASSGAPGQGADQPQHF.

This sequence joins TRBV18 and TRBJ2-1, with D unresolved. Trimming stripped 5 bases from V and 0 bases from J, with 11 bases between. The CDR3 length is 15 residues. Germline loops: CDR1 KGHSH, CDR2 LQKENI. The CDR3 loop is CASSAAGGSYNEQFF. The CDR3 DNA reads TGTGCCAGCTCAGCCGCCGGTGGCTCCTACAATGAGCAGTTCTTC.

This chain connects TRBV5-1 to TRBJ1-1, with D unresolved. Deletions cut 3 bases from V and 10 bases from J, with 19 bases between. CDR3 size: 14 residues. Germline V lookup: CDR1 SGHRS, CDR2 YFSETQ. The DNA for the CDR3 is TGCGCCAGCAGCTCCCCGGAAACCGTAGGGAGAGCTTTCTTT. This gives the protein CASSSPETVGRAFF.

The genes are TRBV19 and TRBJ2-7, with D possibly being TRBD2 (5 bases). The germline V and J ends were trimmed by 4 bases and 2 bases, with 12 bases remaining between them. Germline V CDR1 and CDR2: LNHDA, SQIVND (reference sequence). The length of the CDR3 is 14 residues. Here the CDR3 DNA reads TGTGCCAGTAGTACCCGAGGGAGTACCTACGAGCAGTACTTC. This sequence encodes CASSTRGSTYEQYF.

This rearrangement joins TRBV28 to TRBJ2-7, with unresolved D. Germline V CDR1 and CDR2: MDHEN, SYDVKM. The CDR3 length is 15 residues. The V gene lost 2 bases and the J gene lost 0 bases, with 11 bases spanning the gap. The CDR3 sequence: CASSLSRKISYEQYF. CDR3 DNA: TGTGCCAGCAGTTTAAGTAGGAAAATCTCCTACGAGCAGTACTTC. The variable domain in full, with the rest retrieved from reference TRBV28 and TRBJ2-7, is DVKVTQSSRYLVKRTGEKVFLECVQDMDHENMFWYRQDPGLGLRLIYFSYDVKMKEKGDIPEGYSVSREKKERFSLILESASTNQTSMYLCASSLSRKISYEQYFGPGTRLTVT.

V and J are TRBV2 and TRBJ1-5; 9 bases agree with TRBD1. This CDR3 comprises 14 residues. With V trimmed by 6 bases and J by 6 bases, 6 bases remained unmatched. The germline V gene has CDR1 SNHLY and CDR2 FYNNEI. The CDR3 here is CASSLGQGGQPQHF. CDR3 bases: TGTGCCAGCAGCTTGGGACAGGGAGGTCAGCCCCAGCATTTT.

The chain links TRBV5-4 to TRBJ2-5, with 8 bases fitting TRBD2. The CDR3 has 15 residues. Per the germline V gene, CDR1 is SGHNT and CDR2 is YYREEE (reference sequence). V shed 5 bases and J 5 bases; nucleotides not matched to a gene: 11. The CDR3 nucleotides read TGTGCCAGCAGTTTCGCGGGGACGGGAGGGGAGACCCAGTACTTC. It translates to CASSFAGTGGETQYF. The full variable domain, in which reference TRBV5-4 and TRBJ2-5 provide the parts outside the CDR3, is ETGVTQSPTHLIKTRGQQVTLRCSSQSGHNTVSWYQQALGQGPQFIFQYYREEENGRGNFPPRFSGLQFPNYSSELNVNALELDDSALYLCASSFAGTGGETQYFGPGTRLLVL.

This clone appeared once. V is TRBV30 and J is TRBJ1-1; D perhaps matches TRBD1 (5 bases). The CDR3 covers 13 residues. CDR1 and CDR2 from the germline V gene are GTSNPN and SVGIG (reference sequence). V was trimmed by 3 bases and J by 2 bases, leaving 10 bases between them. The CDR3 is CAWRRDSNTEAFF. The CDR3, as DNA: TGTGCCTGGAGGCGGGACTCAAACACTGAAGCTTTCTTT.

This clone was picked up one time. This sequence joins TRBV30 and TRBJ2-4; TRBD1 might be the D (5 bases). Per germline, CDR1 GTSNPN and CDR2 SVGIG (reference sequence). The CDR3 has 14 residues. Trimming took 7 bases from V and 2 from J, leaving 15 bases between them. The CDR3 reads CASLGVGTKNIQYF. The CDR3 DNA is TGTGCCTCCCTAGGGGTTGGGACCAAAAACATTCAGTACTTC. The whole variable domain, filled in from reference TRBV30 and TRBJ2-4, reads SQTIHQWPATLVQPVGSPLSLECTVEGTSNPNLYWYRQAAGRGLQLLFYSVGIGQISSEVPQNLSASRPQDRQFILSSKKLLLSDSGFYLCASLGVGTKNIQYFGAGTRLSVL.

This clone has a handful of counts. J is TRBJ1-2 and V is TRBV7-2; the D gene is possibly TRBD1 (5 bases). Trimming shortened V by 4 bases and J by 8 bases, and 17 bases separated the two germline ends. The CDR3 is 14 amino acids. CDR1 and CDR2 from the germline V gene are SGHTA and FQGNSA. The CDR3 region is CASSSGRDVGGYTF. The CDR3, as DNA: TGTGCCAGCAGCTCGGGACGGGACGTTGGAGGCTACACCTTC.

In this sample, this clone turned up a few times. The chain uses TRBV27 and TRBJ2-7, with a possible D match to TRBD1 (6 bases). CDR3 size: 15 residues. Trimming shortened V by 6 bases and J by 3 bases, and 18 bases separated the two germline ends. Germline assignment: CDR1 MNHEY and CDR2 SMNVEV (reference sequence). The CDR3 DNA is TGTGCCAGCAGATTTCTCACGGACAGAAGCTACGAGCAGTACTTC. Translation: CASRFLTDRSYEQYF.

This clone was recorded a few times. V is TRBV7-8 and J is TRBJ1-2; the D is unclear. The germline V gene encodes CDR1 SGHVS and CDR2 FQNEAQ. Trimming cost V 2 bases and J 0 bases, with 4 bases left between them. The CDR3 totals 13 residues. The CDR3 sequence: CASSLQTNYGYTF. CDR3 coding DNA: TGTGCCAGCAGCTTACAGACTAACTATGGCTACACCTTC.

A few counts support this clone. The chain has TRBV7-9 and TRBJ2-1; 9 bases align to TRBD2. There are 14 residues in the CDR3. The J segment lost 10 bases and the V segment lost 2 bases, leaving 6 bases of the junction unmatched. Looked up from germline, CDR1 is SEHNR and CDR2 is FQNEAQ (reference sequence). This CDR3 reads CASSLHAGGEEQFF. For the CDR3, the DNA is TGTGCCAGCAGCTTACACGCGGGAGGGGAAGAGCAGTTCTTC.

V usage is TRBV18 and J usage is TRBJ1-5; 7 positions match TRBD1. V lost 2 bases to trimming and J lost 4 bases; unmatched junction nucleotides: 5. CDR3 length equals 15 residues. Germline V lookup: CDR1 KGHSH, CDR2 LQKENI. This chain's CDR3 is CASSPWQGGNQPQHF. CDR3 DNA: TGTGCCAGCTCACCATGGCAGGGGGGTAATCAGCCCCAGCATTTT.

The chain employs TRBV10-1 and TRBJ2-3, with 10 bases that match TRBD2. CDR3 size: 15 residues. V was clipped by 6 bases and J by 6 bases; unmatched bases: 9. Germline-derived CDR1 and CDR2 are WNHNN and SYGVQD (reference sequence). Written as DNA, the CDR3 is TGCGCCAGCAGCTCGACTAGCGGGTCCAGGGATACGCAGTATTTT. It is translated as CASSSTSGSRDTQYF.

The V call is TRBV4-1, the J call TRBJ2-2; D is undetermined. V lost 3 bases and J lost 7, with 9 bases in between. Germline CDR1 MGHRA, CDR2 YSYEKL. The CDR3 is 13 amino acids. CDR3 DNA: TGCGCCAGCAGCCATGGCCGGTACGGGGAGCTGTTTTTT. Translating gives CASSHGRYGELFF.

This sequence joins TRBV5-1 and TRBJ2-5, with D tentatively TRBD1 or TRBD2 (6 bases each). The CDR3 is made up of 13 amino acids. The germline V gene has CDR1 SGHRS and CDR2 YFSETQ. V was trimmed by 5 bases and J by 5 bases, leaving 13 bases between them. CDR3 amino acids: CASREGGGETQYF. The CDR3 bases are TGCGCCAGCAGAGAGGGGGGCGGGGAGACCCAGTACTTC.

This clone was observed a few times. The chain carries TRBV11-2 and TRBJ2-7; no reliable D call. V lost 5 bases and J lost 3, with 8 bases in between. The CDR3 runs 12 residues. Germline lookup yields CDR1 SGHAT and CDR2 FQNNGV. The CDR3 DNA reads as TGTGCCAGCAGCCCCAATCGCTACGAGCAGTACGTC. This codes for CASSPNRYEQYV.

The chain joins TRBV30 to TRBJ2-1; no clear D gene. From germline, CDR1 is GTSNPN and CDR2 SVGIG (reference sequence). This CDR3 is 12 amino acids long. The V end lost 3 bases, the J end lost 7 bases, and 10 bases lay between the germline ends. The CDR3 sequence: CAWSGSGNEQFF. In nucleotides, the CDR3 is TGTGCCTGGAGCGGGTCGGGTAATGAGCAGTTCTTC.

This chain connects TRBV18 to TRBJ1-5; 12 bases are a match to TRBD1. V gave up 6 bases and J gave up 7 bases; unmatched junction bases: 16. From germline, CDR1 is KGHSH and CDR2 LQKENI. The CDR3 runs to 18 residues. CDR3 region: CASSHSSGTGGGRQPQHF. The DNA of the CDR3 is TGTGCCAGCTCGCATTCTTCCGGGACAGGGGGCGGAAGGCAGCCCCAGCATTTT. Using reference TRBV18 and TRBJ1-5 for the parts outside the CDR3, the full variable domain is NAGVMQNPRHLVRRRGQEARLRCSPMKGHSHVYWYRQLPEEGLKFMVYLQKENIIDESGMPKERFSAEFPKEGPSILRIQQVVRGDSAAYFCASSHSSGTGGGRQPQHFGDGTRLSIL.

This rearrangement joins TRBV5-4 to TRBJ2-2; no definite D call. The germline CDR1 and CDR2 sequences are SGHNT and YYREEE (reference sequence). There are 14 residues in the CDR3. V lost 0 bases to trimming and J lost 1 base, with 4 bases between them. The CDR3 DNA reads TGTGCCAGCAGCTTGGGCGGGAACACCGGGGAGCTGTTTTTT. Translation gives CASSLGGNTGELFF.

This rearrangement joins TRBV15 to TRBJ2-1; 9 bases are shared with TRBD2. CDR3 length: 21 amino acids. The V gene's germline CDR1 is LNHNV and CDR2 YYDKDF (reference sequence). Trimming removed 4 bases from V and 0 bases from J; junction bases left unmatched: 19. CDR3 region: CATSTLGASGGIMSSYNEQFF. The CDR3 DNA reads as TGTGCCACCAGCACCCTGGGGGCGAGCGGGGGGATCATGAGCTCCTACAATGAGCAGTTCTTC.

This rearrangement joins TRBV7-2 to TRBJ2-3; 11 bases line up with TRBD2. There are 15 residues in the CDR3. CDR1 and CDR2 from the germline V gene are SGHTA and FQGNSA. V was pared by 5 bases and J by 9 bases, with 10 bases of the junction left unmatched. CDR3: CASSPTSGETVTQYF. CDR3 DNA: TGTGCCAGCAGCCCGACTAGCGGGGAGACAGTAACGCAGTATTTT.

This chain joins TRBV11-1 and TRBJ1-2; no definite D call. The CDR3 sequence is 14 residues long. From germline, CDR1 is SGHAT and CDR2 FQDESV (reference sequence). V gave up 3 bases and J gave up 7 bases, with 15 bases separating them. In DNA, the CDR3 is TGTGCCAGCAGCTTTCAAGGGTCTCGGGCTGGCTACACCTTC. This gives the protein CASSFQGSRAGYTF.

This chain joins TRBV29-1 and TRBJ1-1; tentative D call: TRBD1 (5 bases). Germline CDR1 and CDR2: SQVTM and ANQGSEA. This CDR3 region has 15 residues. Trimming took off 7 bases at V and 5 bases at J, with 23 bases between the two ends. The CDR3 loop is CSAARDPQGGTEAFF. CDR3 coding DNA: TGCAGCGCTGCCCGGGACCCCCAGGGAGGGACTGAAGCTTTCTTT. Together with reference TRBV29-1 and TRBJ1-1, the CDR3 gives the full variable domain: SAVISQKPSRDICQRGTSLTIQCQVDSQVTMMFWYRQQPGQSLTLIATANQGSEATYESGFVIDKFPISRPNLTFSTLTVSNMSPEDSSIYLCSAARDPQGGTEAFFGQGTRLTVV.